This TCR beta chain was profiled in a study of T cells after yellow fever vaccination. Whole-study context: Preparation of fractions with low cell numbers was performed using SMART-Seq v4 Ultra Low Input.

Germline CDR1 is SGHRS and CDR2 is YFSETQ. This CDR3 contains 15 residues. Between the trimmed V and J ends, which lost 7 bases and 0 bases, there was a span of 13 bases. Using its own MiXCR run on the 5' RACE reads, TCRdb lists one record per CDR3 protein. The sample has approximately 300,000 distinct CDR3 sequences, about 10% seen once. This TCR was sampled from a man aged 18 to 29 who received the YFV17D yellow fever vaccine. V usage is TRBV5-1 and J usage is TRBJ2-2; D not certain. Source: CD4+ T cells sorted from PBMCs, taken 45 days after the yellow fever booster vaccination. CDR3 nucleotide sequence: TGCGCCAGCGGAAGGACGTTCTCGAACACCGGGGAGCTGTTTTTT. It specifies CASGRTFSNTGELFF.